These 7 T cell receptor beta chains were sequenced from one sample in a study of lymphopenia after photon versus proton radiotherapy. Clones were sequenced by immunoSEQ multiplex PCR, and TCRdb holds only the in-frame ones, with some missing. In the table there are more than 80,000 clones, around four fifths of which are singletons. The sequences come from peripheral blood, collected from a patient treated with proton-based radiotherapy. These TCRs come from a man aged 60-69 years with pancreatic cancer.

Here the CDR3 reads CACPHPGRIEAFF. In DNA form, the CDR3 reads TGTGCCTGCCCGCACCCGGGGAGAATTGAAGCTTTCTTT. The chain has TRBV30 and TRBJ1-1, with D unclear. Germline V gives CDR1 GTSNPN, CDR2 SVGIG (reference sequence). The CDR3 totals 13 residues. V shed 6 bases and J shed 7 bases, with 18 bases lying between them.

The chain joins TRBV29-1 to TRBJ1-1, with D possibly TRBD1 on 6 matching bases. The germline V and J ends were trimmed by 6 bases and 6 bases, with 11 bases remaining between them. Germline loops: CDR1 SQVTM, CDR2 ANQGSEA. This CDR3 contains 11 residues. This chain's CDR3 is CSVTKGAEAFF. DNA of the CDR3: TGCAGCGTCACAAAGGGGGCTGAAGCTTTCTTT. Full variable domain (remainder filled in from reference TRBV29-1 and TRBJ1-1): SAVISQKPSRDICQRGTSLTIQCQVDSQVTMMFWYRQQPGQSLTLIATANQGSEATYESGFVIDKFPISRPNLTFSTLTVSNMSPEDSSIYLCSVTKGAEAFFGQGTRLTVV.

CDR3 nucleotides: TGTGCCAGCAGCCGCAGGGGGGGAGTAAAACAGCCCCAGCATTTT. As protein: CASSRRGGVKQPQHF. The rearrangement links TRBV16 to TRBJ1-5; 7 nucleotides line up with TRBD1. Germline CDR1 and CDR2: KGHSY and FQNENV. The ends lost 4 bases at V and 7 bases at J; junction bases unmatched: 10. This CDR3 spans 15 amino acids.

The CDR3 DNA reads TGTGCCAGCACGACAGGGGGCATAAGTAGGGAAAAACTGTTTTTT. Encoded protein: CASTTGGISREKLFF. The chain uses TRBV2 and TRBJ1-4; 10 bases align to TRBD1. The V and J ends lost 7 bases and 8 bases, in that order; junction bases with no gene match: 10. From germline, CDR1 is SNHLY and CDR2 FYNNEI. This CDR3 has 15 amino acids.

This clone is a singleton in its sample. The chain carries TRBV25-1 and TRBJ2-7; D remains unclear. CDR1 and CDR2 (germline): MGHDK, SYGVNS. CDR3 size: 14 residues. Between the trimmed V and J ends, which lost 6 bases and 0 bases, there was a span of 12 bases. The CDR3 loop reads CASSPRLGSYEQYF. The CDR3 nucleotides are TGTGCCAGCAGCCCTCGGCTGGGCTCCTACGAGCAGTACTTC.

The V and J genes are TRBV18 and TRBJ2-5, with D unclear. This CDR3 spans 12 amino acids. V was trimmed by 2 bases and J by 2 bases, leaving 3 bases between them. Germline V lookup: CDR1 KGHSH, CDR2 LQKENI. The CDR3 sequence is CASSPWQETQYF. CDR3 DNA: TGTGCCAGCTCACCATGGCAAGAGACCCAGTACTTC.

This chain uses TRBV18 with TRBJ2-5; D is undetermined. This CDR3 spans 13 amino acids. Germline CDR1 is KGHSH and CDR2 is LQKENI. V was shortened by 6 bases and J by 5 bases, with 13 bases between the two germline ends. CDR3 sequence: CASSLTSLETQYF. The CDR3, as DNA: TGTGCCAGCTCCTTGACTTCCCTGGAGACCCAGTACTTC.